The entry below describes one T cell receptor (beta chain). At one boundary the junction diverges from the germline segment, which might be a read error. Amplification used 60 Vbeta primers and 13 Jbeta primers. The table came from immunoSEQ multiplex PCR; TCRdb's copy has only in-frame clones and leaves some out. The sample shows 200,000 or so clones, roughly 82% of them seen only once. These data belong to a study of cytomegalovirus exposure and HLA in healthy donors. CDR1 SEHNR and CDR2 FQNEAQ come from the germline V gene (reference sequence). CDR3 size: 12 residues. The receptor's source is a woman aged 45 to 65 in good health and CMV-seropositive. J is TRBJ2-2 and V is TRBV7-9, with D possibly being TRBD2 (5 bases). The specimen was PBMCs. CDR3 coding DNA: TGTTCCAGCGCGGGGAACACCGGGGAGCTGTTTTTT. Translating it yields CSSAGNTGELFF.